This is a list of T cell receptor beta chains from one sample in a study of T-cell memory formation after mild COVID-19. TCRdb independently ran MiXCR on the 5' RACE reads; one entry per CDR3 protein. The top ten clones hold approximately 25% of a sample with 300,000 or so distinct CDR3 sequences, roughly 15% of them seen once. Sequenced material: PBMCs or a T cell subset sorted from them (not recorded which). The source of these receptors is a man between 18 and 35 years old who had mild COVID-19 (a few samples of this study predate the infection). Cell type and time point are not known. CDR3s include the opening cysteine and the closing phenylalanine or tryptophan. The order of the fields is clone size, V gene, CDR3 protein. Not all rows give a size; the values are once, few, many and, for expanded clones, a class.

few	TRBV20-1	CSASRGANVLTF
NA	TRBV12-3/TRBV12-4	CASSLNEEQFF
NA	TRBV5-1	CASSIGQAFDGYTF
NA	TRBV7-9	CASKDLTDTQYF
few	TRBV7-9	CASSLGDAGWGTDTQYF
NA	TRBV7-6	CASSRTTARRIGNTEAFF
few	TRBV9	CASSVASSGPSGELFF
NA	TRBV12-3/TRBV12-4	CASSFRRYNEQFF
few	TRBV18	CASSLGLAENNEQFF
NA	TRBV7-8	CASSLIVRSSGNTIYF
NA	TRBV5-1	CASSPPGEGDIQYF
many	TRBV6-1	CASSELAGGPGELFF
NA	TRBV20-1	CSAPLVGGLANYGYTF
few	TRBV12-2	CASRWVSNQPQHF
few	TRBV4-2	CASSQVYGGQENSPLHF
NA	TRBV7-2	CASSGRGRRTDTQYF
few	TRBV27	CASSSTNRDREYEQYF
many	TRBV5-6	CASSFSRGNEQFF
few	TRBV20-1	CSAGDPGGNTEAFF
many	TRBV5-1	CASFLTGGSEQFF
NA	TRBV25-1	CASSLQREGTEAFF
NA	TRBV12-3/TRBV12-4	CASSIPQGFNTQYF
NA	TRBV7-9	CATQLQGLVTFF
NA	TRBV7-2	CASSSDRGKETQYF
few	TRBV27	CASRTWGAEETQYF
few	TRBV28	CASSLPRRWQLGLHQPQHF
NA	TRBV3-1	CASSHFEGAPNEQYF
NA	TRBV9	CASSVARDNTEAFF
few	TRBV20-1	CSARDQRGPSEQFF
few	TRBV27	CASSGLAGGLGDGELFF
few	TRBV6-5	CASFSGPRKNTGELFF
few	TRBV12-3/TRBV12-4	CASSFEGISYEQYF
NA	TRBV5-4	CASSFRRGEETQYF
NA	TRBV6-5	CASRRRRNQETQYF
many	TRBV5-1	CASSLAARSTYNEQFF
few	TRBV5-1	CASSTGTGEGAFF
many	TRBV10-3	CAIGASGVNTGELFF
few	TRBV10-3	CAINREYQETQYF
NA	TRBV7-6	CASSTGQGPTEAFF
NA	TRBV7-2	CASSLLMGVSGYTF
NA	TRBV7-2	CASSLVRVNTEAFF
NA	TRBV27	CASRLSVDPRLAKNIQYF
NA	TRBV11-2	CASSLGQGGVYGYTF
NA	TRBV5-1	CASSSRGSYNEQFF
few	TRBV4-3	CASSVGTSGGPQYF
many	TRBV5-1	CASSFSVDTDTQYF
few	TRBV6-2/TRBV6-3	CASSYSTYNEQFF
few	TRBV7-8	CASSPRQHQETQYF
few	TRBV11-2	CASAGTDNNSPLHF
NA	TRBV29-1	CSVGDRGFF
once	TRBV5-6	CASSLGVLVTEAFF
NA	TRBV2	CASVRGDYNEQFF
many	TRBV5-1	CASNPGRGGAETQYF
few	TRBV5-1	CASSLRQGDYNEQFF
NA	TRBV3-1	CASSQGRPASSEKLFF
few	TRBV10-3	CAISETPVRVHEQYF
NA	TRBV5-1	CASGEAGGTDTQYF